Listed here are 17 T cell receptor beta chains from one sample, sequenced in a study of blood T cells in healthy people across ages. Alongside a J-beta primer mix, a sample-barcoded 5' primer served in a second PCR lasting about 7 to 11 cycles. MiXCR, run by TCRdb on the 5' RACE reads, gives a single entry per CDR3 protein. Found here are approximately 810,000 distinct CDR3 sequences, under 30% of them singletons; the top ten hold 15% to 20%. The sequencing input was blood. These receptors all come from a woman over 75 in good health.

Ten or more counts support this clonotype. The CDR3 sequence is CASSHSTVQETQYF. The CDR3 coding sequence is TGTGCCAGCAGTCACTCGACAGTCCAAGAGACCCAGTACTTC. The chain is built from TRBV12-3 or TRBV12-4 and TRBJ2-5; D perhaps matches TRBD1 (5 bases). Trimming pared 5 bases from V and 1 base from J, leaving 11 bases between. CDR3 length: 14 residues.

The chain joins TRBV19 to TRBJ2-4; possibly TRBD1 for D (6 bases). V was trimmed by 9 bases and J by 0 bases, leaving 9 bases between them. CDR3 length: 13 amino acids. Germline lookup yields CDR1 LNHDA and CDR2 SQIVND (reference sequence). CDR3 nucleotides: TGTGCCAGCTCGGACAGAGCCAAAAACATTCAGTACTTC. Protein sequence: CASSDRAKNIQYF.

As regards this clonotype: This may arise from a read error, as a much more abundant clone is one base away. The chain combines TRBV7-2 with TRBJ2-7, with a weak D call TRBD2 (5 bases). Trimming took off 5 bases at V and 7 bases at J, with 15 bases between the two ends. The CDR3 is made up of 13 amino acids. In germline, CDR1 is SGHTA, CDR2 FQGNSA. CDR3 nucleotide sequence: TGTGCCAGCAGCCTCGGGAACTACAATGAGCAGTACTTC. Protein sequence: CASSLGNYNEQYF. Full variable domain (rest looked up from reference TRBV7-2 and TRBJ2-7): GAGVSQSPSNKVTEKGKDVELRCDPISGHTALYWYRQSLGQGLEFLIYFQGNSAPDKSGLPSDRFSAERTGGSVSTLTIQRTQQEDSAVYLCASSLGNYNEQYFGPGTRLTVT.

This clonotype appeared many times. The chain uses TRBV4-3 and TRBJ2-5; 7 bases match TRBD1. Unmatched junction bases numbered 11, after V lost 0 bases and J lost 7 bases. The CDR3 has 16 residues. Germline V CDR1 and CDR2: LGHNA, YSLEER. The CDR3 DNA follows: TGCGCCAGCAGCCAAGATGAGACAGGGCGAGGTCGGACCCAGTACTTC. Amino acids: CASSQDETGRGRTQYF.

This clonotype was found many times. V usage is TRBV20-1 and J usage is TRBJ2-5, with 7 nucleotides matching TRBD2. Germline CDR1 is DFQATT and CDR2 is SNEGSKA (reference sequence). With 3 bases clipped from V and 8 bases from J, the junction kept 6 bases outside the gene matches. The CDR3 has 12 amino acids. This CDR3 is CSASSLAATQYF. The CDR3 region has the DNA TGCAGTGCTAGTTCCCTAGCGGCCACCCAGTACTTC.

This clonotype was counted at least ten times. The genes are TRBV7-2 and TRBJ2-5; 8 positions match TRBD2. The CDR3 runs to 16 residues. V was pared by 5 bases and J by 2 bases, with 10 bases of the junction left unmatched. The germline V gene encodes CDR1 SGHTA and CDR2 FQGNSA. CDR3 sequence: CASSARGAGGQETQYF. In nucleotides, the CDR3 is TGTGCCAGCAGCGCTCGGGGCGCGGGGGGACAAGAGACCCAGTACTTC.

This clonotype was recorded at least ten times. The chain employs TRBV7-2 and TRBJ2-1, with D maybe TRBD2 (6 bases). This CDR3 comprises 15 residues. Trimming took off 5 bases at V and 0 bases at J, with 11 bases between the two ends. The germline V gene encodes CDR1 SGHTA and CDR2 FQGNSA. In DNA form, the CDR3 reads TGTGCCAGCAGCCGGGACTGGAGCTCCTACAATGAGCAGTTCTTC. The encoded protein is CASSRDWSSYNEQFF.

Of note for this clonotype: Just one base apart from a much larger clone, this may be a read error. CDR3 protein: CTSSSGQGGIGGTDTQYF. As DNA, the CDR3 is TGTACCAGCAGCTCGGGACAGGGGGGAATCGGAGGCACAGATACGCAGTATTTT. The genes are TRBV7-9 and TRBJ2-3, with 11 positions matching TRBD1. This CDR3 comprises 18 residues. CDR1 is SEHNR, CDR2 FQNEAQ, per germline (reference sequence).

The rearrangement joins TRBV19 to TRBJ2-2; D is unclear. CDR1 LNHDA and CDR2 SQIVND come from the germline V gene (reference sequence). Trimming stripped 3 bases from V and 2 bases from J, with 10 bases between. The CDR3 spans 15 residues. The CDR3: CASSIGLPNTGELFF. The CDR3 nucleotides read TGTGCCAGTAGTATTGGTTTACCCAACACCGGGGAGCTGTTTTTT.

This clonotype was found many times. This chain links TRBV5-5 with TRBJ2-3; 7 bases fit TRBD1. Trimming at V came to 4 bases and at J to 2 bases, leaving 7 bases not matched to a gene. This CDR3 has 15 residues. CDR1 and CDR2 (germline): SGHKS, YYEKEE (reference sequence). CDR3 DNA: TGTGCCAGCAGCCGGGACAGCCCTTTCACAGATACGCAGTATTTT. It codes for CASSRDSPFTDTQYF.

J is TRBJ1-2 and V is TRBV3-1, with 10 bases matching TRBD1. Trimming took 4 bases from V and 8 from J; bases not matched to a gene: 10. This CDR3 has 15 residues. The germline CDR1 and CDR2 sequences are LGHDT and YNNKEL (reference sequence). CDR3: CASSPNPRTGGGYTF. The CDR3 nucleotides are TGTGCCAGCAGCCCAAACCCCCGGACAGGGGGAGGCTACACCTTC.

This clonotype was counted many times. This rearrangement joins TRBV4-3 to TRBJ2-1, with no clear D. This CDR3 is built from 20 residues. V was pared by 3 bases and J by 0 bases, with 24 bases between. Germline loops: CDR1 LGHNA, CDR2 YSLEER. CDR3 in amino acids: CASSQIRIGVAPSSYNEQFF. CDR3 coding DNA: TGCGCCAGCAGCCAGATTCGGATCGGAGTGGCTCCAAGCTCCTACAATGAGCAGTTCTTC.

The V call is TRBV27, the J call TRBJ2-3; D might be TRBD2 (5 bases). V lost 2 bases to trimming and J lost 9 bases, with 15 bases between them. CDR3 length: 14 amino acids. Germline loops: CDR1 MNHEY, CDR2 SMNVEV (reference sequence). Here the CDR3 DNA reads TGTGCCAGCAGTTTAGGGTCGCGGGCGGCAACGCAGTATTTT. Encoded protein: CASSLGSRAATQYF.

As to this clonotype: A much larger clone differs by one base, so this may be a read error. The genes are TRBV6-2 or TRBV6-3 and TRBJ2-4, with unresolved D. TRBJ2-5 explains the end of the DNA better; the J call may be wrong. This CDR3 region has 14 residues. The germline CDR1 and CDR2 sequences are MNHEY and SVGEGT. The chain's CDR3 is CANSLALPSETQYF. CDR3 sequence (DNA): TGTGCCAACAGTTTGGCCTTGCCATCAGAGACCCAGTACTTC.

V and J are TRBV5-4 and TRBJ2-5, with 11 bases aligning to TRBD2. The germline gives CDR1 SGHNT, CDR2 YYREEE (reference sequence). The trim removed 4 bases at V and 9 bases at J, leaving 11 bases unmatched. CDR3 size: 15 residues. Written as DNA, the CDR3 is TGTGCCAGCAGCGGAAAGACTAGCGGGGTTACGGCCCAGTACTTC. As protein: CASSGKTSGVTAQYF.

Details on this clonotype: This may arise from a read error, as a much more abundant clone is one base away. The CDR3 sequence: CASSFALAGNEQYF. DNA of the CDR3: TGTGCCAGCAGCTTTGCCCTCGCCGGGAATGAGCAGTACTTC. V and J are TRBV7-2 and TRBJ2-5, with D possibly being TRBD2 (5 bases). V was clipped by 3 bases and J by 11 bases, with 19 bases between them. Germline-derived CDR1 and CDR2 are SGHTA and FQGNSA. This CDR3 is built from 14 residues.

At least ten counts were recorded for this clonotype. V gene TRBV11-2 combines with J gene TRBJ2-5; the match to TRBD2 covers 7 bases. V lost 1 base, J lost 7 bases, and 33 bases stayed unmatched. This CDR3 is 23 amino acids long. Germline loops: CDR1 SGHAT, CDR2 FQNNGV. The CDR3 reads CASSLGVGEGPSMTGGQRWTQYF. CDR3 DNA: TGTGCCAGCAGCTTAGGTGTAGGGGAAGGACCCTCGATGACGGGGGGTCAGAGGTGGACCCAGTACTTC.